A single sample gave rise to the 27 T cell receptor beta chains below, sequenced in a study of technical replicates of blood from four donors. Profiling relied on immunoSEQ multiplex PCR, and the TCRdb table lists in-frame clones only, not all of them. The data contain about 78,000 clones, roughly 94% of them singletons. Sequenced material: T cells isolated from PBMCs. The receptors were gathered from a human donor in good health.

The chain links TRBV14 to TRBJ1-1; D possibly corresponds to TRBD1 (5 bases). The CDR3 is 16 amino acids. Trimming cost V 0 bases and J 7 bases, with 18 bases left between them. Germline lookup yields CDR1 SGHDN and CDR2 FVKESK. The CDR3 sequence is CASSQDPPFQGFEAFF. The CDR3 nucleotides read TGTGCCAGCAGCCAAGACCCCCCCTTTCAGGGCTTTGAAGCTTTCTTT. Drawing the rest from reference TRBV14 and TRBJ1-1, the complete variable domain is EAGVTQFPSHSVIEKGQTVTLRCDPISGHDNLYWYRRVMGKEIKFLLHFVKESKQDESGMPNNRFLAERTGGTYSTLKVQPAELEDSGVYFCASSQDPPFQGFEAFFGQGTRLTVV.

The CDR3 spells CASSGGTSGANEQFF. In DNA form, the CDR3 reads TGTGCCAGCAGCGGCGGGACTAGCGGGGCCAATGAGCAGTTCTTC. The chain has TRBV5-4 and TRBJ2-1; TRBD2 matches 13 bases. Germline CDR1 SGHNT, CDR2 YYREEE (reference sequence). The CDR3 length is 15 residues. After removal of 4 bases from V and 6 bases from J, the junction contained 4 bases not matched to a gene.

V usage is TRBV5-1 and J usage is TRBJ2-3, with D tentatively TRBD1 (6 bases). The germline gives CDR1 SGHRS, CDR2 YFSETQ. V lost 0 bases to trimming and J lost 2 bases, with 13 bases between them. CDR3 length: 16 residues. The CDR3 is CASSLAATGYTDTQYF. CDR3 nucleotide sequence: TGCGCCAGCAGCTTGGCCGCAACAGGGTACACAGATACGCAGTATTTT.

The V call is TRBV5-6, the J call TRBJ2-1, with 12 bases aligning to TRBD2. The trim removed 2 bases at V and 9 bases at J, leaving 12 bases unmatched. Germline V CDR1 and CDR2: SGHDT, YYEEEE. This CDR3 spans 17 amino acids. The CDR3 here is CASSFGLAGSGGREQFF. The CDR3 nucleotides read TGTGCCAGCAGCTTCGGACTAGCGGGATCGGGCGGACGTGAGCAGTTCTTC.

The V gene is TRBV7-9, the J gene TRBJ1-1; 8 bases line up with TRBD1. V lost 5 bases, J lost 1 base, and 6 bases stayed unmatched. Germline V CDR1 and CDR2: SEHNR, FQNEAQ (reference sequence). This CDR3 is 15 amino acids long. CDR3 coding DNA: TGTGCCAGCAGCGCCAGGGGGCAGGGGAACACTGAAGCTTTCTTT. It translates to CASSARGQGNTEAFF.

The V call is TRBV5-4, the J call TRBJ1-1; TRBD1 is a possible D gene (5 bases). The germline V gene has CDR1 SGHNT and CDR2 YYREEE (reference sequence). V was clipped by 4 bases and J by 3 bases, with 16 bases between them. The CDR3 contains 15 residues. The CDR3 nucleotides are TGTGCCAGCAGCGCCCTCGCGGGGGGGTACACTGAAGCTTTCTTT. Translation gives CASSALAGGYTEAFF.

This clone was counted a few times. The J gene is TRBJ1-4, the V gene TRBV9, with 7 bases matching TRBD1. The CDR3 has 15 amino acids. The V gene's germline CDR1 is SGDLS and CDR2 YYNGEE. V dropped 3 bases and J dropped 6; count of bases not matched to a gene: 8. CDR3 region: CASSASGTEYEKLFF. CDR3 DNA sequence: TGTGCCAGCAGCGCGTCCGGGACAGAGTATGAAAAACTGTTTTTT.

The CDR3 loop is CASNRGAYEQYF. In nucleotides, the CDR3 is TGTGCCAGTAACAGGGGAGCCTACGAGCAGTACTTC. The genes are TRBV28 and TRBJ2-7; 7 nucleotides agree with TRBD1. CDR1 and CDR2 from the germline V gene are MDHEN and SYDVKM. This CDR3 contains 12 residues. J was trimmed by 2 bases and V by 9 bases; bases with no gene match: 4.

The rearrangement joins TRBV5-1 to TRBJ2-7; TRBD1 is a possible D gene (5 bases). Trimming cost V 0 bases and J 2 bases, with 9 bases left between them. The germline CDR1 and CDR2 sequences are SGHRS and YFSETQ. The CDR3 is 14 amino acids. The CDR3 loop is CASSLADRPYEQYF. The CDR3 coding sequence is TGCGCCAGCAGCTTGGCCGACAGACCCTACGAGCAGTACTTC.

The chain combines TRBV5-4 with TRBJ2-2; 10 bases fit TRBD2. There are 15 residues in the CDR3. The V segment lost 1 base and the J segment 6 bases; nucleotides outside the gene matches: 3. Per the germline V gene, CDR1 is SGHNT and CDR2 is YYREEE (reference sequence). The CDR3 DNA is TGTGCCAGCAGCTTGCCTAGCGGGAGTGCCGGGGAGCTGTTTTTT. It specifies CASSLPSGSAGELFF.

The table lists this clone with a count of one. This chain uses TRBV7-2 with TRBJ2-7; D is undetermined. The CDR3 contains 14 residues. The V end lost 3 bases, the J end lost 3 bases, and 12 bases lay between the germline ends. In germline, CDR1 is SGHTA, CDR2 FQGNSA. This chain's CDR3 is CASSFGQKRYEQYF. The CDR3 DNA is TGTGCCAGCAGCTTTGGCCAGAAACGCTACGAGCAGTACTTC.

As DNA, the CDR3 is TGTGCCAGCAGTGAAAGGACAGTCGGTGAAGCTTTCTTT. Residues: CASSERTVGEAFF. This chain links TRBV2 with TRBJ1-1, with D perhaps matching TRBD1 (6 bases). This CDR3 has 13 residues. V dropped 2 bases and J dropped 7 bases, with 11 bases sitting between them. Germline V gene sequence: CDR1 SNHLY, CDR2 FYNNEI.

This clone was observed once. The CDR3 is CASIRPGTDTQYF. As DNA, the CDR3 is TGTGCCAGCATCCGCCCAGGCACAGATACGCAGTATTTT. The V and J genes are TRBV28 and TRBJ2-3; D gene ambiguous. Trimming took 7 bases from V and 1 from J, leaving 9 bases between them. The CDR3 spans 13 residues. Germline CDR1 and CDR2: MDHEN and SYDVKM.

The rearrangement uses TRBV5-1 and TRBJ2-7; a possible D gene is TRBD1 (7 bases). Trimming took 3 bases from V and 0 from J, leaving 10 bases between them. Germline lookup yields CDR1 SGHRS and CDR2 YFSETQ. The CDR3 runs 14 residues. CDR3 coding DNA: TGCGCCAGCAGCTCCAGGGGGGACTCCTACGAGCAGTACTTC. This gives the protein CASSSRGDSYEQYF. The entire variable domain, with the rest obtained from reference TRBV5-1 and TRBJ2-7, is as follows: KAGVTQTPRYLIKTRGQQVTLSCSPISGHRSVSWYQQTPGQGLQFLFEYFSETQRNKGNFPGRFSGRQFSNSRSEMNVSTLELGDSALYLCASSSRGDSYEQYFGPGTRLTVT.

The chain joins TRBV5-8 to TRBJ2-3; 8 positions agree with TRBD2. The CDR3 is 17 amino acids. CDR1 and CDR2 (germline): SGHTS, YDEGEE. J gave up 5 bases and V 4 bases, and 15 bases lay outside the gene matches. CDR3 protein: CASSRVESGGPGDTQYF. The CDR3, as DNA: TGTGCCAGCAGCCGGGTGGAGAGCGGGGGTCCGGGAGATACGCAGTATTTT. The whole variable domain, remainder taken from reference TRBV5-8 and TRBJ2-3, is EAGVTQSPTHLIKTRGQQATLRCSPISGHTSVYWYQQALGLGLQFLLWYDEGEERNRGNFPPRFSGRQFPNYSSELNVNALELEDSALYLCASSRVESGGPGDTQYFGPGTRLTVL.

V gene TRBV5-1 combines with J gene TRBJ2-1; TRBD2 agrees at 9 bases. The junction had 7 bases not matched to a gene; V was cut back by 0 bases and J by 9 bases. Germline V lookup: CDR1 SGHRS, CDR2 YFSETQ. There are 15 residues in the CDR3. DNA of the CDR3: TGCGCCAGCAGCTTGGATGGCGGGGGGGCGACTGAGCAGTTCTTC. Its translation is CASSLDGGGATEQFF.

V is TRBV28 and J is TRBJ2-7; 9 bases line up with TRBD1. The CDR3 is 14 amino acids. J was trimmed by 4 bases and V by 5 bases; bases with no gene match: 6. Germline assignment: CDR1 MDHEN and CDR2 SYDVKM. In DNA form, the CDR3 reads TGTGCCAGCAGTCCACAGGGGGCAATTTACGAGCAGTACTTC. It specifies CASSPQGAIYEQYF.

The chain is built from TRBV19 and TRBJ1-5; D may be TRBD1 (5 bases). CDR1 is LNHDA, CDR2 SQIVND, per germline (reference sequence). V dropped 4 bases and J dropped 10 bases, with 11 bases sitting between them. CDR3 length: 12 residues. Here the CDR3 DNA reads TGTGCCAGTAGTACCCGCGGGGGTCCCCAGCATTTT. Its protein is CASSTRGGPQHF. The whole variable domain, filled in from reference TRBV19 and TRBJ1-5, reads DGGITQSPKYLFRKEGQNVTLSCEQNLNHDAMYWYRQDPGQGLRLIYYSQIVNDFQKGDIAEGYSVSREKKESFPLTVTSAQKNPTAFYLCASSTRGGPQHFGDGTRLSIL.

The genes are TRBV19 and TRBJ2-1; maybe TRBD2 (6 bases). Per the germline V gene, CDR1 is LNHDA and CDR2 is SQIVND (reference sequence). This CDR3 comprises 15 residues. Trimming left V 3 bases short and J 8 bases short, with 17 bases between. The CDR3 bases are TGTGCCAGTAGTATCTGGGGACCCCCGGGAGATGAGCAGTTCTTC. The encoded protein is CASSIWGPPGDEQFF.

V usage is TRBV27 and J usage is TRBJ1-3; TRBD1 aligns across 9 bases. CDR3 length: 15 amino acids. V lost 6 bases, J lost 4 bases, and 7 bases stayed unmatched. Germline V gene data show CDR1 as MNHEY and CDR2 as SMNVEV (reference sequence). CDR3 residues: CASSAGTGIGNTIYF. The DNA for the CDR3 is TGTGCCAGCAGCGCCGGGACAGGGATCGGAAACACCATATATTTT.

V gene TRBV10-3 combines with J gene TRBJ1-4; possible D gene TRBD1, 6 bases. CDR1 and CDR2 (germline): ENHRY, SYGVKD. The CDR3 runs 18 residues. Trimming shortened V by 1 base and J by 0 bases, and 15 bases separated the two germline ends. This CDR3 is CAISELDSPLATNEKLFF. CDR3 nucleotides: TGTGCCATCAGTGAGTTGGACAGTCCCCTAGCAACTAATGAAAAACTGTTTTTT.

The chain joins TRBV10-3 to TRBJ1-4; D remains ambiguous. The CDR3 totals 14 residues. In germline, CDR1 is ENHRY, CDR2 SYGVKD. Trimming removed 4 bases at V and 5 bases at J, with 11 bases between. The CDR3 nucleotides are TGTGCCATCAGTGTTTTAGTTGAAAATGAAAAACTGTTTTTT. Translating it yields CAISVLVENEKLFF.

V is TRBV27 and J is TRBJ2-7; 9 bases align to TRBD1. The CDR3 has 14 amino acids. Trimming at V came to 2 bases and at J to 7 bases, leaving 6 bases not matched to a gene. The germline CDR1 and CDR2 sequences are MNHEY and SMNVEV (reference sequence). CDR3 in amino acids: CASSLTLTGGEQYF. The CDR3 DNA sequence: TGTGCCAGCAGTTTAACATTGACAGGGGGGGAGCAGTACTTC.

The sample holds a few counts of this clone. The CDR3 spells CAWSVTGETQYF. In DNA, the CDR3 is TGTGCCTGGAGTGTTACCGGGGAGACCCAGTACTTC. The chain is built from TRBV30 and TRBJ2-5; D gene unclear. V was shortened by 0 bases and J by 5 bases, with 7 bases between the two germline ends. The CDR3 is 12 residues long. Per the germline V gene, CDR1 is GTSNPN and CDR2 is SVGIG (reference sequence).

The chain uses TRBV13 and TRBJ1-1; D is possibly TRBD1 (6 bases). This CDR3 has 12 amino acids. Germline lookup yields CDR1 PRHDT and CDR2 FYEKMQ (reference sequence). V shed 5 bases and J shed 6 bases, with 10 bases lying between them. The CDR3 spells CASSLGTPEAFF. CDR3 nucleotides: TGTGCCAGCAGCCTCGGGACACCTGAAGCTTTCTTT.

This sequence joins TRBV7-9 and TRBJ1-1; 7 nucleotides align to TRBD1. The V gene's germline CDR1 is SEHNR and CDR2 FQNEAQ (reference sequence). CDR3 length equals 12 residues. With V trimmed by 10 bases and J by 1 base, 3 bases remained unmatched. CDR3 coding DNA: TGTGCCACCAGACAGGGGAACACTGAAGCTTTCTTT. It specifies CATRQGNTEAFF.

The rearrangement uses TRBV5-1 and TRBJ2-3, with 12 nucleotides matching TRBD2. The germline gives CDR1 SGHRS, CDR2 YFSETQ. CDR3 length: 16 residues. Germline trimming cut 2 bases from V and 2 bases from J; bases unmatched to any gene: 3. The DNA for the CDR3 is TGCGCCAGCAGCTTACTAGCGGGGGGTGTCACAGATACGCAGTATTTT. This codes for CASSLLAGGVTDTQYF.